The 7 T cell receptor beta chains reported below all come from one sample, sequenced in a study of blood T cell repertoires in COVID-19. Measured with immunoSEQ multiplex PCR; TCRdb has only the in-frame clones, and not every one. In the table there are some 78,000 clones, roughly 85% of which are singletons. Material for sequencing was peripheral blood. The receptor source for this set is a man aged 45 to 65 with active or convalescent COVID-19.

This chain uses TRBV28 with TRBJ1-2, with 7 bases matching TRBD1. After removal of 5 bases from V and 3 bases from J, the junction contained 9 bases not matched to a gene. CDR1 and CDR2 (germline): MDHEN, SYDVKM. CDR3 length: 15 amino acids. CDR3 nucleotides: TGTGCCAGCAGTACACCCGGGACAGTCCACTATGGCTACACCTTC. Translated, it gives CASSTPGTVHYGYTF.

The chain recombines TRBV5-1 with TRBJ2-1, with TRBD2 identical over 13 bases. The germline V gene encodes CDR1 SGHRS and CDR2 YFSETQ. The CDR3 sequence is 17 residues long. J gave up 5 bases and V 2 bases, and 7 bases lay outside the gene matches. DNA for the CDR3: TGCGCCAGCAGCTTACTAGCGGGGGGGCTTCGGAACAATGAGCAGTTCTTC. It encodes CASSLLAGGLRNNEQFF.

The chain carries TRBV19 and TRBJ1-1, with TRBD1 as a possible D gene (5 bases). V was trimmed by 9 bases and J by 1 base, leaving 9 bases between them. Germline assignment: CDR1 LNHDA and CDR2 SQIVND (reference sequence). The CDR3 length is 12 residues. CDR3 DNA sequence: TGTGCCAGGACGGGGGAGAACACTGAAGCTTTCTTT. It codes for CARTGENTEAFF.

The J gene is TRBJ2-7, the V gene TRBV23-1; 13 bases match TRBD2. TRBV23-1 counts as an open reading frame of uncertain function. The CDR3 extends over 20 amino acids. With V trimmed by 4 bases and J by 3 bases, 18 bases remained unmatched. CDR3 sequence: CASSRPGLAGAAPSYYEQYF. CDR3 DNA sequence: TGCGCCAGCAGTCGCCCCGGACTAGCGGGAGCTGCCCCCTCCTACTACGAGCAGTACTTC.

V is TRBV30 and J is TRBJ1-6, with TRBD1 matching over 9 bases. The CDR3 extends over 13 amino acids. Germline-derived CDR1 and CDR2 are GTSNPN and SVGIG (reference sequence). V dropped 5 bases and J dropped 7; count of bases not matched to a gene: 3. CDR3 nucleotide sequence: TGTGCCTGGGAGACAGGGGGGAATTCACCCCTCCACTTT. This translates into CAWETGGNSPLHF. The full variable domain, with the rest looked up from reference TRBV30 and TRBJ1-6, is SQTIHQWPATLVQPVGSPLSLECTVEGTSNPNLYWYRQAAGRGLQLLFYSVGIGQISSEVPQNLSASRPQDRQFILSSKKLLLSDSGFYLCAWETGGNSPLHFGNGTRLTVT.

The gene calls are TRBV6-6 and TRBJ1-3; 11 bases agree with TRBD1. Germline CDR1 reads MNHNY; CDR2 reads SVGAGI (reference sequence). The trim removed 5 bases at V and 11 bases at J, leaving 2 bases unmatched. CDR3 length equals 12 residues. The CDR3 DNA reads as TGTGCCAGCAGTGGACAGGGGGCGGCCATATATTTT. Its translation: CASSGQGAAIYF.

The V call is TRBV6-5, the J call TRBJ2-1; TRBD2 agrees at 13 bases. The CDR3 is 14 amino acids. V lost 6 bases, J lost 4 bases, and 0 bases stayed unmatched. CDR1 is MNHEY and CDR2 is SVGAGI in the germline V gene. For the CDR3, the DNA is TGTGCCAGCAGGACTAGCGGGGGGTACAATGAGCAGTTCTTC. It is translated as CASRTSGGYNEQFF.